The T cell receptor (beta chain) described here comes from a study of blood T cell repertoires in COVID-19. On the study more broadly: Specimens from acute and convalescent COVID-19 originated in the United States, Italy and Spain. T cells, B-cell-depleted T cells, or PBMCs supplied cDNA or gDNA.

Original handling: Amplification with reference gene primers provided the estimates of nucleated cell counts. Only in-frame clones appear in the TCRdb table, and some are missing; sequencing was by immunoSEQ multiplex PCR. V, J and clone size were drawn from that table, and D and trimming were deduced from the DNA. Of 100,000 to 150,000 clones detected, about 80% appear once; the ten largest clones hold roughly 5.6%. Input material: peripheral blood. The receptor's source is an older man with acute or convalescent COVID-19.

The chain's CDR3 is CASSSGLAGGPRSYNEQFF. CDR3 sequence (DNA): TGTGCCAGCAGCTCGGGACTAGCGGGAGGGCCCCGCTCCTACAATGAGCAGTTCTTC. The rearrangement uses TRBV5-6 and TRBJ2-1; 16 bases agree with TRBD2. V was pared by 3 bases and J by 0 bases, with 6 bases of the junction left unmatched. CDR1 SGHDT and CDR2 YYEEEE come from the germline V gene. CDR3 length: 19 residues.